The 31 T cell receptor beta chains given below trace back to one sample, sequenced in a study of cytomegalovirus exposure and HLA in healthy donors. The PCR contained 60 Vbeta and 13 Jbeta primers. Clones were sequenced by immunoSEQ multiplex PCR, and TCRdb holds only the in-frame ones, with some missing. The sample gives about 92,000 clones, 69% of which show up once; 2.7% is in the top ten. The specimen sequenced was PBMCs. These receptors were taken from a man in his fifties or sixties in good health and CMV-seronegative.

The CDR3 region has the DNA TGTGCCAGCAGCGTAGGGCAGGTCAATGAGCAGTTCTTC. It is translated as CASSVGQVNEQFF. This chain joins TRBV9 and TRBJ2-1; the D is unclear. The CDR3 consists of 13 residues. Germline-derived CDR1 and CDR2 are SGDLS and YYNGEE. V was shortened by 0 bases and J by 6 bases, with 7 bases between the two germline ends.

This clone was seen more than once but under ten times. The chain couples TRBV9 to TRBJ1-2; D may be TRBD1 (5 bases). This CDR3 spans 13 amino acids. The V end was cut by 0 bases, the J end by 8 bases, with 11 bases between. From germline, CDR1 is SGDLS and CDR2 YYNGEE. The CDR3 protein is CASSVAAGYGYTF. The CDR3 coding sequence is TGTGCCAGCAGCGTAGCGGCAGGGTACGGCTACACCTTC.

The DNA for the CDR3 is TGTGCCAGCAGCTTAGGACTCAATCAGCCCCAGCATTTT. Residues: CASSLGLNQPQHF. This chain connects TRBV11-2 to TRBJ1-5; D unclear. The CDR3 is made up of 13 amino acids. V was trimmed by 1 base and J by 3 bases, leaving 4 bases between them. The germline gives CDR1 SGHAT, CDR2 FQNNGV. The whole variable domain, filled in from reference TRBV11-2 and TRBJ1-5, reads EAGVAQSPRYKIIEKRQSVAFWCNPISGHATLYWYQQILGQGPKLLIQFQNNGVVDDSQLPKDRFSAERLKGVDSTLKIQPAKLEDSAVYLCASSLGLNQPQHFGDGTRLSIL.

The chain uses TRBV30 and TRBJ2-1; D not certain. Germline CDR1 is GTSNPN and CDR2 is SVGIG (reference sequence). The CDR3 spans 15 residues. The germline V and J ends were trimmed by 3 bases and 0 bases, with 12 bases remaining between them. The CDR3 protein is CAWSKDFSSYNEQFF. The CDR3 DNA is TGTGCCTGGAGCAAAGATTTTAGCTCCTACAATGAGCAGTTCTTC.

This chain joins TRBV19 and TRBJ2-3; TRBD2 matches at 10 bases. Germline CDR1 and CDR2: LNHDA and SQIVND (reference sequence). V lost 5 bases to trimming and J lost 5 bases; unmatched junction nucleotides: 7. The CDR3 is made up of 15 amino acids. The CDR3 spells CASSLLAGVGDTQYF. Here the CDR3 DNA reads TGTGCCAGTAGTCTCCTAGCGGGAGTTGGAGATACGCAGTATTTT. The entire variable domain, with the rest obtained from reference TRBV19 and TRBJ2-3, is as follows: DGGITQSPKYLFRKEGQNVTLSCEQNLNHDAMYWYRQDPGQGLRLIYYSQIVNDFQKGDIAEGYSVSREKKESFPLTVTSAQKNPTAFYLCASSLLAGVGDTQYFGPGTRLTVL.

This chain uses TRBV11-3 with TRBJ2-7; D unresolved. The V gene lost 5 bases and the J gene lost 3 bases, with 14 bases spanning the gap. There are 14 residues in the CDR3. The V gene's germline CDR1 is SGHNT and CDR2 YENEEA. The CDR3 spells CASSRSGLGYEQYF. In DNA form, the CDR3 reads TGTGCCAGCAGCCGTTCCGGGTTAGGCTACGAGCAGTACTTC.

The chain recombines TRBV13 with TRBJ1-2; D perhaps matches TRBD1 (6 bases). Trimming removed 4 bases at V and 4 bases at J, with 13 bases between. The CDR3 is 14 residues long. The germline CDR1 and CDR2 sequences are PRHDT and FYEKMQ (reference sequence). Here the CDR3 reads CASSSGQPIYGYTF. The DNA for the CDR3 is TGTGCCAGCAGCTCCGGACAGCCCATCTATGGCTACACCTTC. The whole variable domain, filled in from reference TRBV13 and TRBJ1-2, reads AAGVIQSPRHLIKEKRETATLKCYPIPRHDTVYWYQQGPGQDPQFLISFYEKMQSDKGSIPDRFSAQQFSDYHSELNMSSLELGDSALYFCASSSGQPIYGYTFGSGTRLTVV.

This clone came up a few times. V is TRBV19 and J is TRBJ1-2, with D uncertain. The germline V gene encodes CDR1 LNHDA and CDR2 SQIVND (reference sequence). V was trimmed by 2 bases and J by 4 bases, leaving 8 bases between them. This CDR3 comprises 13 residues. CDR3 amino acids: CASSIRVGYGYTF. The CDR3 DNA sequence: TGTGCCAGTAGTATACGGGTTGGCTATGGCTACACCTTC.

This clone was detected only a few times. CDR3 bases: TGCGCCAGCAGCCGAACGACAGGGAGCACCGGGGAGCTGTTTTTT. Translated, it gives CASSRTTGSTGELFF. The chain combines TRBV4-3 with TRBJ2-2, with 7 nucleotides matching TRBD1. The V gene's germline CDR1 is LGHNA and CDR2 YSLEER. This CDR3 has 15 residues. V shed 4 bases, J shed 4 bases, and the junction held 6 bases outside the gene matches.

The DNA for the CDR3 is TGTGCCAGCTCGCAATCCCAGGGGGCTGAGGAGACCCAGTACTTC. Translation gives CASSQSQGAEETQYF. This sequence joins TRBV18 and TRBJ2-5, with 8 nucleotides matching TRBD1. V lost 6 bases, J lost 5 bases, and 11 bases stayed unmatched. Germline CDR1 KGHSH, CDR2 LQKENI. The CDR3 is 15 amino acids.

This clone was detected only a few times. V usage is TRBV2 and J usage is TRBJ2-7; 7 bases align to TRBD1. The CDR3 covers 15 residues. Losses at the gene ends were 6 bases for V and 3 bases for J; bases not matched to a gene: 11. CDR1 is SNHLY and CDR2 is FYNNEI in the germline V gene. CDR3 bases: TGTGCCAGCAGATTCACAGGGGAGTCATTCTACGAGCAGTACGTC. Protein product: CASRFTGESFYEQYV.

This chain links TRBV2 with TRBJ1-6, with 9 bases lining up with TRBD1. Germline CDR1 is SNHLY and CDR2 is FYNNEI. J lost 8 bases, V lost 5 bases, and 7 bases had no gene match. The CDR3 contains 15 residues. CDR3 bases: TGTGCCAGCAGTTCGACACAGGGGGCGTATTCACCCCTCCACTTT. It translates to CASSSTQGAYSPLHF.

This clone was observed a handful of times. The germline gene is not matched at one end of the junction; a read error may be the cause. The chain carries TRBV4-3 and TRBJ2-7; D not resolved. The CDR3 length is 13 residues. Germline V lookup: CDR1 LGHNA, CDR2 YSLEER. The CDR3 sequence: CASSQDLYYGQYF. The CDR3 nucleotides are TGCGCCAGCAGCCAAGATCTCTACTACGGGCAGTACTTC.

V and J are TRBV7-9 and TRBJ1-2, with D perhaps matching TRBD1 (6 bases). Trimming cost V 6 bases and J 3 bases, with 14 bases left between them. Germline V gives CDR1 SEHNR, CDR2 FQNEAQ (reference sequence). The CDR3 totals 14 residues. CDR3: CASSQGQGYYGYTF. The DNA of the CDR3 is TGTGCCAGCAGTCAAGGGCAGGGGTACTATGGCTACACCTTC.

This clone came up a few times. The CDR3 DNA sequence: TGTGCCAGCAGCTTATTGGCAGGGGGTCCAGATACGCAGTATTTT. It is translated as CASSLLAGGPDTQYF. The chain recombines TRBV7-2 with TRBJ2-3; 7 nucleotides agree with TRBD1. The CDR3 is 15 residues long. Germline V gives CDR1 SGHTA, CDR2 FQGNSA. Trimming at V came to 2 bases and at J to 4 bases, leaving 6 bases not matched to a gene.

The gene calls are TRBV6-5 and TRBJ2-2; perhaps TRBD2 as D (5 bases). This CDR3 contains 15 residues. Germline V CDR1 and CDR2: MNHEY, SVGAGI. Trimming removed 5 bases at V and 1 base at J, with 11 bases between. CDR3 DNA sequence: TGTGCCAGCAGTGTCGGAGGACGGAACACCGGGGAGCTGTTTTTT. Protein sequence: CASSVGGRNTGELFF.

Only one count was recorded for this clone. The genes are TRBV2 and TRBJ1-1; 8 bases match TRBD1. J was trimmed by 1 base and V by 8 bases; bases with no gene match: 3. The CDR3 is 13 amino acids. CDR1 and CDR2 from the germline V gene are SNHLY and FYNNEI. CDR3 in DNA: TGTGCCAGCGCCGGACAGGGGAACACTGAAGCTTTCTTT. Its protein is CASAGQGNTEAFF.

This sequence joins TRBV28 and TRBJ1-2, with D perhaps TRBD1 (5 bases). Germline CDR1 is MDHEN and CDR2 is SYDVKM. The CDR3 runs to 13 residues. Trimming removed 3 bases at V and 3 bases at J, with 8 bases between. The CDR3 DNA is TGTGCCAGCAGTTTGGGCAGGGACTATGGCTACACCTTC. Translated: CASSLGRDYGYTF.

The chain joins TRBV29-1 to TRBJ2-5; D is uncertain. Between the trimmed V and J ends, which lost 8 bases and 5 bases, there was a span of 12 bases. Germline V gives CDR1 SQVTM, CDR2 ANQGSEA. This CDR3 comprises 11 residues. CDR3 in DNA: TGCAGCTTCAGGAACTTGGAGACCCAGTACTTC. Its protein product is CSFRNLETQYF.

This clone was counted a single time. The chain carries TRBV6-6 and TRBJ1-1, with D maybe TRBD1 (6 bases). Trimming took off 7 bases at V and 6 bases at J, with 15 bases between the two ends. Germline lookup yields CDR1 MNHNY and CDR2 SVGAGI (reference sequence). CDR3 size: 13 residues. CDR3: CASTLHRDPEAFF. CDR3 bases: TGTGCCAGCACCCTCCACAGGGACCCTGAAGCTTTCTTT.

The rearrangement uses TRBV2 and TRBJ2-3, with 9 nucleotides matching TRBD2. The CDR3 is made up of 14 amino acids. CDR1 SNHLY and CDR2 FYNNEI come from the germline V gene. Trimming cost V 3 bases and J 4 bases; bases outside gene matches: 2. This CDR3 is CASSDASGADTQYF. For the CDR3, the DNA is TGTGCCAGCAGTGACGCTAGCGGGGCAGATACGCAGTATTTT.

V is TRBV7-9 and J is TRBJ2-1; TRBD2 matches at 10 bases. This CDR3 is 15 amino acids long. V was clipped by 3 bases and J by 2 bases; unmatched bases: 1. CDR1 is SEHNR and CDR2 is FQNEAQ in the germline V gene (reference sequence). The CDR3 DNA follows: TGTGCCAGCAGCTTGGGGACTAGCGCCTACAATGAGCAGTTCTTC. Residues: CASSLGTSAYNEQFF.

This clone has a handful of counts. V gene TRBV30 combines with J gene TRBJ1-5; D is unresolved. The length of the CDR3 is 14 residues. Between the trimmed V and J ends, which lost 6 bases and 2 bases, there was a span of 14 bases. CDR1 is GTSNPN, CDR2 SVGIG, per germline (reference sequence). The CDR3 loop is CACSAGSGNQPQHF. The CDR3 bases are TGTGCCTGTTCAGCGGGCAGCGGCAATCAGCCCCAGCATTTT.

The chain employs TRBV7-2 and TRBJ2-4; tentative D call: TRBD1 (6 bases). Per germline, CDR1 SGHTA and CDR2 FQGNSA. V was pared by 5 bases and J by 2 bases, with 10 bases between. The CDR3 is 14 amino acids. Here the CDR3 reads CASSPGQSKNIQYF. CDR3 DNA: TGTGCCAGCAGCCCAGGACAGTCCAAAAACATTCAGTACTTC. The full variable domain, completed using reference TRBV7-2 and TRBJ2-4, is GAGVSQSPSNKVTEKGKDVELRCDPISGHTALYWYRQSLGQGLEFLIYFQGNSAPDKSGLPSDRFSAERTGGSVSTLTIQRTQQEDSAVYLCASSPGQSKNIQYFGAGTRLSVL.

This clone was found a few times. The rearrangement joins TRBV10-3 to TRBJ2-7; weak D call: TRBD2 (7 bases). This CDR3 region has 13 residues. The V end was cut by 8 bases, the J end by 3 bases, with 14 bases between. CDR1 and CDR2 (germline): ENHRY, SYGVKD. CDR3 DNA: TGTGCCATCGCTACAGCGGGACACTACGAGCAGTACTTC. Translated, it gives CAIATAGHYEQYF.

This clone was counted between two and nine times. The CDR3 DNA follows: TGTGCCAGCACCCCGGAGTGGGGCCTAGAGACCCAGTACTTC. Its protein is CASTPEWGLETQYF. V usage is TRBV6-5 and J usage is TRBJ2-5, with D maybe TRBD1 (5 bases). V lost 7 bases and J 4 bases, leaving 16 bases between the germline ends. There are 14 residues in the CDR3. The germline V gene encodes CDR1 MNHEY and CDR2 SVGAGI.

The V and J genes are TRBV11-2 and TRBJ1-1, with D possibly TRBD1 on 5 matching bases. The CDR3 runs 15 residues. The germline V gene has CDR1 SGHAT and CDR2 FQNNGV. The V end lost 5 bases, the J end lost 4 bases, and 17 bases lay between the germline ends. The DNA for the CDR3 is TGTGCCAGCAGCAATACCGGGGGTAGTGGCACTGAAGCTTTCTTT. Protein product: CASSNTGGSGTEAFF.

This clone occurred a few times. The chain is built from TRBV25-1 and TRBJ1-1; TRBD1 might be the D (5 bases). The germline V gene has CDR1 MGHDK and CDR2 SYGVNS. V dropped 2 bases and J dropped 2 bases, with 9 bases sitting between them. The CDR3 consists of 14 residues. CDR3 loop: CASSEVGGNTEAFF. As DNA, the CDR3 is TGTGCCAGCAGTGAAGTGGGGGGAAACACTGAAGCTTTCTTT.

Concerning this clone itself: Its ends do not fully match the called genes, so a read error is possible. V gene TRBV30 combines with J gene TRBJ1-6; D may be TRBD1 (5 bases). CDR3 length: 14 residues. In germline, CDR1 is GTSNPN, CDR2 SVGIG (reference sequence). The CDR3 DNA sequence: TGTGCCTGGGGGGAGGCAGGGACCTATTCGCCCCTCCACTTT. It specifies CAWGEAGTYSPLHF. Using reference TRBV30 and TRBJ1-6 for the parts outside the CDR3, the full variable domain is SQTIHQWPATLVQPVGSPLSLECTVEGTSNPNLYWYRQAAGRGLQLLFYSVGIGQISSEVPQNLSASRPQDRQFILSSKKLLLSDSGFYLCAWGEAGTYSPLHFGNGTRLTVT.

The gene calls are TRBV7-9 and TRBJ2-7, with a weak D call TRBD1 (5 bases). Per the germline V gene, CDR1 is SEHNR and CDR2 is FQNEAQ (reference sequence). V shed 3 bases and J shed 6 bases, with 9 bases lying between them. The CDR3 is 12 residues long. The CDR3 here is CASSFIGVEQYF. The DNA of the CDR3 is TGTGCCAGCAGCTTTATAGGGGTCGAGCAGTACTTC.

The V gene is TRBV12-5, the J gene TRBJ1-5; D is unclear. V lost 0 bases and J lost 8, with 23 bases in between. Germline V gene data show CDR1 as LGHNT and CDR2 as FRNRAP. The CDR3 has 18 residues. The CDR3 protein is CASGLVLLRPPAGKPQHF. In DNA, the CDR3 is TGTGCTAGTGGTTTGGTACTGCTTCGGCCTCCGGCGGGGAAGCCCCAGCATTTT.